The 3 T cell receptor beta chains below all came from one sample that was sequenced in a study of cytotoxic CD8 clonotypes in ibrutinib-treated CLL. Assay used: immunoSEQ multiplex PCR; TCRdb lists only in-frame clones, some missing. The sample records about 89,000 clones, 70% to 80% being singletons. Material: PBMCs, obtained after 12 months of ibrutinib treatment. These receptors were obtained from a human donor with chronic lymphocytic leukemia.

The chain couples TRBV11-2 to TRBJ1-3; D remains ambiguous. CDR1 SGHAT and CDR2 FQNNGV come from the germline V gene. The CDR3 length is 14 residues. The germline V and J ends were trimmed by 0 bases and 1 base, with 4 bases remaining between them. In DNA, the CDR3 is TGTGCCAGCAGCTTAGAGGGATCTGGAAACACCATATATTTT. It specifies CASSLEGSGNTIYF.

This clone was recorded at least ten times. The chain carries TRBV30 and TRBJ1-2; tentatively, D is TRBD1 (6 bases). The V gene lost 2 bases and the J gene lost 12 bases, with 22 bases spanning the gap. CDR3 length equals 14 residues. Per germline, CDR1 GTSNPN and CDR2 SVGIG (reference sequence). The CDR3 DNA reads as TGTGCCTGGAGTAAACCCGGGACACCCCTAATGGACACCTTC. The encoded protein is CAWSKPGTPLMDTF.

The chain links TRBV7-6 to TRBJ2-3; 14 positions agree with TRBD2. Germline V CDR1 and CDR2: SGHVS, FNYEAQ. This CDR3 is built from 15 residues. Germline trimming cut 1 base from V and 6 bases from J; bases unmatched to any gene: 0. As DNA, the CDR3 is TGTGCCAGCAGCTTAGGGACTAGCGGGGGGGATACGCAGTATTTT. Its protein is CASSLGTSGGDTQYF.